The subject of this entry is one T cell receptor beta chain. Its antigen is as yet unknown. The data were obtained in a study of cytomegalovirus exposure and HLA in healthy donors. Study results and limitations: HLA allele associations emerged for about 16,000 TCR beta sequences in a later analysis, at 0.05 false discovery rate.

This PCR relied on a set of 60 Vbeta primers and 13 Jbeta primers. The protocol was immunoSEQ multiplex PCR, while the TCRdb copy is restricted to in-frame clones and leaves out a portion. The table lists 160,000 or so clones, 65% to 90% of them singletons. The source material was PBMCs. The receptor was derived from a woman between 50 and 59 years old in good health and CMV-seropositive.

In DNA, the CDR3 is TGCGCCAGCAGCCAAGGGGGGGTCGCGGAAAAACTGTTTTTT. Residues: CASSQGGVAEKLFF. The chain combines TRBV4-1 with TRBJ1-4; D possibly corresponds to TRBD1 (5 bases). Trimming shortened V by 1 base and J by 8 bases, and 11 bases separated the two germline ends. CDR1 is MGHRA and CDR2 is YSYEKL in the germline V gene. This CDR3 has 14 amino acids.